In this sample, the clone carrying this T cell receptor beta chain turned up once. Antigen: not known. TCR beta CDR3 amplification used RNA transcripts. An opening RT-PCR round employed HTBI primers and preceded a second-round multiplex PCR. TCRdb reanalysed the multiplex PCR reads using MiXCR and keeps one entry per CDR3 protein. Of tens of thousands of distinct CDR3 sequences in the sample, less than 65% were seen once. This sample stems from a study of Graves' ophthalmopathy and Graves' hyperthyroidism. The study, taken as a whole, reports: Sensitivity of about 67% and specificity of 72.22% were achieved by the model that predicted ophthalmopathy progression.

V trimming: 3 bases; J trimming: 6 bases; junction bases outside the gene matches: 10. There are 16 residues in the CDR3. The germline CDR1 and CDR2 sequences are LNHDA and SQIVND (reference sequence). This sequence joins TRBV19 and TRBJ1-5, with TRBD1 matching 8 bases. Specimen: peripheral blood. This clonotype originated in an adult woman with Graves' ophthalmopathy. The CDR3 region is CASSIGQGAFGQPQHF. CDR3 in DNA: TGTGCCAGTAGTATTGGGCAGGGGGCGTTTGGTCAGCCCCAGCATTTT.